This entry is about one TCR beta chain. The sample comes from a study of shared clonotypes between healthy human individuals. This CDR3 region has 13 residues. The germline gives CDR1 MNHEY, CDR2 SMNVEV (reference sequence). V was pared by 3 bases and J by 7 bases, with 10 bases between. Division of CD4+ cells produced a CD45RA+ naive subset and a CD45RA-negative memory subset. Deep level was the assay's run setting. Measured with immunoSEQ multiplex PCR; TCRdb has only the in-frame clones, and not every one. The table records millions of clones, around nine tenths of them present only once. The rearrangement joins TRBV27 to TRBJ1-5, with D possibly TRBD1 on 6 matching bases. The specimen was naive CD4+ T cells sorted from blood. Subset: CD45RA+ positively selected. The clonotype was recovered from a man between 18 and 29 years old in good health. CDR3 DNA sequence: TGTGCCAGCAGTTTCGACAGGTACCAGCCCCAGCATTTT. Protein product: CASSFDRYQPQHF.